The present TCR beta chain was sequenced within a study of T cells in women clearing cervical HPV infection. Study-level background: Controls gave blood once infection was undetectable; cases at lesion identification. Study results and limitations: Cases carried less TRBV6-7 than controls: around 0.11% versus 0.15%.

The CDR3 sequence is 14 residues long. CDR1 and CDR2 from the germline V gene are SGHNT and YYREEE (reference sequence). The V end was cut by 0 bases, the J end by 6 bases, with 13 bases between. TCRdb's copy holds only in-frame clones and misses some; the assay was immunoSEQ multiplex PCR. The sample has 30,000 to 45,000 clones. Comment on this clone: Its antigen is unidentified. The missing CDR3 end, 3 residues past where the read stops, is filled in from the germline J gene.

Prevalent HPV16 infections were excluded; only incident single HPV16 infections included. V gene TRBV5-4 combines with J gene TRBJ2-7; D perhaps matches TRBD2 (7 bases). Sample: blood buffy coat. This receptor was taken from a woman between 18 and 69 years old with a cervical HPV16 infection that either progressed to CIN3+ or cleared (not recorded which). This CDR3 reads CASSLGRGGGEQYF. Incomplete CDR3 DNA: TGTGCCAGCAGCTTGGGTAGGGGGGGAGGCGAG.